Presented here are 27 T cell receptor beta chains from one specimen sequenced in a study of blood T cell repertoires in COVID-19. Produced via immunoSEQ multiplex PCR; TCRdb's table is partial and in-frame only. Seen here are about 500,000 clones, approximately 91% observed once, and the top ten hold roughly 8.3%. Sample: peripheral blood. The receptors derive from a woman in her 50s with COVID-19, enrolled during active disease.

This clone came up a few times. The chain is built from TRBV2 and TRBJ1-5; perhaps TRBD1 as D (5 bases). The CDR3 has 13 amino acids. The V end was cut by 1 base, the J end by 6 bases, with 7 bases between. Germline V gives CDR1 SNHLY, CDR2 FYNNEI. CDR3 amino acids: CASSEGGVQPQHF. Here the CDR3 DNA reads TGTGCCAGCAGTGAAGGGGGGGTTCAGCCCCAGCATTTT.

This chain connects TRBV30 to TRBJ2-7; D uncertain. V shed 0 bases and J shed 8 bases, with 11 bases lying between them. The CDR3 is 12 amino acids. CDR1 and CDR2 (germline): GTSNPN, SVGIG (reference sequence). CDR3 protein: CAWSVSMEQQYF. The CDR3 DNA sequence: TGTGCCTGGAGTGTGTCTATGGAGCAGCAGTACTTC. Full variable domain (remainder filled in from reference TRBV30 and TRBJ2-7): SQTIHQWPATLVQPVGSPLSLECTVEGTSNPNLYWYRQAAGRGLQLLFYSVGIGQISSEVPQNLSASRPQDRQFILSSKKLLLSDSGFYLCAWSVSMEQQYFGPGTRLTVT.

The V and J genes are TRBV5-1 and TRBJ2-3; D is ambiguous. The CDR3 consists of 15 residues. With 6 bases removed from V and 0 bases from J, the gap between germline ends came to 14 bases. Germline loops: CDR1 SGHRS, CDR2 YFSETQ. The CDR3 nucleotides read TGCGCCAGCAAACAGACCTATTCTAGCACAGATACGCAGTATTTT. Amino acids: CASKQTYSSTDTQYF. The entire variable domain, with the rest obtained from reference TRBV5-1 and TRBJ2-3, is as follows: KAGVTQTPRYLIKTRGQQVTLSCSPISGHRSVSWYQQTPGQGLQFLFEYFSETQRNKGNFPGRFSGRQFSNSRSEMNVSTLELGDSALYLCASKQTYSSTDTQYFGPGTRLTVL.

This clone turned up a few times. The gene calls are TRBV23-1 and TRBJ1-3, with a weak D call TRBD1 (5 bases). TRBV23-1 is an ORF; its function is uncertain. CDR3 length: 13 residues. The V and J ends lost 4 bases and 3 bases respectively, with 7 bases between them. The CDR3 spells CASSRGGGNTIYF. As DNA, the CDR3 is TGCGCCAGCAGTCGGGGGGGTGGAAACACCATATATTTT.

The CDR3: CATGGEITDTQYF. CDR3 nucleotide sequence: TGTGCCACCGGGGGGGAGATCACAGATACGCAGTATTTT. The V call is TRBV6-5, the J call TRBJ2-3; 8 bases are a match to TRBD2. The length of the CDR3 is 13 residues. The V gene's germline CDR1 is MNHEY and CDR2 SVGAGI. Losses at the gene ends were 10 bases for V and 2 bases for J; bases not matched to a gene: 5.

This clone was detected once. The chain is built from TRBV24-1 and TRBJ2-2, with D perhaps matching TRBD1 (5 bases). CDR3 length: 16 amino acids. The ends were cut back, 3 bases at V and 0 bases at J, with 10 bases in the middle. Germline V CDR1 and CDR2: KGHDR, SFDVKD. CDR3 DNA sequence: TGTGCCACCAGTGATGTAGGACACCCGAACACCGGGGAGCTGTTTTTT. Protein sequence: CATSDVGHPNTGELFF.

The chain links TRBV19 to TRBJ1-5, with 8 bases fitting TRBD1. The CDR3 spans 15 residues. Germline trimming cut 7 bases from V and 4 bases from J; bases unmatched to any gene: 9. CDR1 is LNHDA and CDR2 is SQIVND in the germline V gene (reference sequence). The chain's CDR3 is CASTSSGQGNQPQHF. The CDR3 DNA reads as TGTGCCAGTACCTCATCAGGACAGGGTAATCAGCCCCAGCATTTT. Variable domain in full (rest from reference TRBV19 and TRBJ1-5): DGGITQSPKYLFRKEGQNVTLSCEQNLNHDAMYWYRQDPGQGLRLIYYSQIVNDFQKGDIAEGYSVSREKKESFPLTVTSAQKNPTAFYLCASTSSGQGNQPQHFGDGTRLSIL.

V is TRBV30 and J is TRBJ1-2; possibly TRBD1 for D (5 bases). CDR1 is GTSNPN, CDR2 SVGIG, per germline (reference sequence). The CDR3 length is 15 residues. V gave up 3 bases and J gave up 4 bases, with 18 bases separating them. The CDR3 loop reads CAWSRGDPQTYGYTF. CDR3 DNA sequence: TGTGCCTGGAGCCGGGGGGACCCGCAGACCTATGGCTACACCTTC. The whole variable domain, filled in from reference TRBV30 and TRBJ1-2, reads SQTIHQWPATLVQPVGSPLSLECTVEGTSNPNLYWYRQAAGRGLQLLFYSVGIGQISSEVPQNLSASRPQDRQFILSSKKLLLSDSGFYLCAWSRGDPQTYGYTFGSGTRLTVV.

The chain recombines TRBV10-2 with TRBJ1-1; 9 bases agree with TRBD1. CDR1 is WSHSY and CDR2 is SAAADI in the germline V gene. V lost 0 bases and J lost 5; bases outside the gene matches: 4. The CDR3 length is 15 residues. In nucleotides, the CDR3 is TGCGCCAGCAGTGAGTCGGGGACAGGGTTAACTGAAGCTTTCTTT. The encoded protein is CASSESGTGLTEAFF.

This chain uses TRBV19 with TRBJ2-2, with a tentative D call TRBD1 (5 bases). In germline, CDR1 is LNHDA, CDR2 SQIVND (reference sequence). CDR3 size: 12 residues. The germline V and J ends were trimmed by 8 bases and 4 bases, with 8 bases remaining between them. This CDR3 is CASRRVTGELFF. In DNA, the CDR3 is TGTGCCAGTCGCAGGGTCACCGGGGAGCTGTTTTTT. Using reference TRBV19 and TRBJ2-2 for the parts outside the CDR3, the full variable domain is DGGITQSPKYLFRKEGQNVTLSCEQNLNHDAMYWYRQDPGQGLRLIYYSQIVNDFQKGDIAEGYSVSREKKESFPLTVTSAQKNPTAFYLCASRRVTGELFFGEGSRLTVL.

V gene TRBV2 combines with J gene TRBJ1-3, with a weak D call TRBD1 (6 bases). CDR3 length: 16 amino acids. V dropped 6 bases and J dropped 2 bases, with 17 bases sitting between them. The germline V gene encodes CDR1 SNHLY and CDR2 FYNNEI. CDR3: CASRTNRGQTGNTIYF. Written as DNA, the CDR3 is TGTGCCAGCAGGACTAACCGGGGACAAACTGGAAACACCATATATTTT. The full variable domain, completed using reference TRBV2 and TRBJ1-3, is EPEVTQTPSHQVTQMGQEVILRCVPISNHLYFYWYRQILGQKVEFLVSFYNNEISEKSEIFDDQFSVERPDGSNFTLKIRSTKLEDSAMYFCASRTNRGQTGNTIYFGEGSWLTVV.

A word on this clone: The sample contains more than one DNA sequence encoding this CDR3. The chain has TRBV28 and TRBJ1-2; TRBD1 is a possible D gene (5 bases). This CDR3 is 13 amino acids long. The V end lost 6 bases, the J end lost 4 bases, and 12 bases lay between the germline ends. In germline, CDR1 is MDHEN, CDR2 SYDVKM. This CDR3 reads CASSLGQTYGYTF. The CDR3, as DNA: TGTGCCAGCAGCCTGGGGCAGACCTATGGCTACACCTTC.

As regards this clone: The sample carries other DNA sequences with the same CDR3. The chain combines TRBV5-1 with TRBJ1-1; D gene ambiguous. With 4 bases removed from V and 5 bases from J, the gap between germline ends came to 6 bases. This CDR3 spans 11 amino acids. Germline-derived CDR1 and CDR2 are SGHRS and YFSETQ. CDR3 region: CASSPGTEAFF. The CDR3 DNA reads as TGCGCCAGCAGCCCAGGAACTGAAGCTTTCTTT.

The J gene is TRBJ2-2, the V gene TRBV9, with a tentative D call TRBD2 (5 bases). Germline CDR1 and CDR2: SGDLS and YYNGEE. The CDR3 runs 16 residues. The germline V and J ends were trimmed by 3 bases and 0 bases, with 12 bases remaining between them. The DNA for the CDR3 is TGTGCCAGCAGCGCCGCCACTAGACCGAACACCGGGGAGCTGTTTTTT. Translation gives CASSAATRPNTGELFF.

The chain recombines TRBV27 with TRBJ2-3, with D possibly matching TRBD1 (5 bases). V was cut by 5 bases and J by 1 base, with 19 bases left in between. Germline V lookup: CDR1 MNHEY, CDR2 SMNVEV (reference sequence). The CDR3 is made up of 17 amino acids. CDR3 in DNA: TGTGCCAGCAGTCTCCGACGTCGGACATATGGCACAGATACGCAGTATTTT. Its protein is CASSLRRRTYGTDTQYF.

The V call is TRBV11-2, the J call TRBJ2-7; a weak D match, TRBD2 (5 bases). The CDR3 length is 12 residues. Looked up from germline, CDR1 is SGHAT and CDR2 is FQNNGV. The V gene lost 3 bases and the J gene lost 6 bases, with 9 bases spanning the gap. CDR3 nucleotide sequence: TGTGCCAGCAGCTTTCGGGGTTCCGAGCAGTACTTC. It encodes CASSFRGSEQYF.

CDR3 amino acids: CATSDKPYEQYF. The CDR3 DNA reads TGTGCCACCTCAGACAAACCCTACGAGCAGTACTTC. The V gene is TRBV7-9, the J gene TRBJ2-7; D is uncertain. This CDR3 is built from 12 residues. Germline values: CDR1 SEHNR, CDR2 FQNEAQ (reference sequence). V was shortened by 10 bases and J by 2 bases, with 12 bases between the two germline ends.

The chain recombines TRBV7-6 with TRBJ2-7, with D tentatively TRBD1 (5 bases). V was clipped by 5 bases and J by 4 bases, with 21 bases between them. Germline loops: CDR1 SGHVS, CDR2 FNYEAQ. CDR3 length: 16 amino acids. The chain's CDR3 is CASSAGAGRGGYEQYF. As DNA, the CDR3 is TGTGCCAGCAGCGCTGGGGCAGGCCGAGGTGGTTACGAGCAGTACTTC.

This sequence joins TRBV3-1 (or the pseudogene TRBV3-2) and TRBJ2-6; TRBD2 matches 9 bases. The CDR3 extends over 18 amino acids. Germline trimming cut 2 bases from V and 7 bases from J; bases unmatched to any gene: 12. Germline values: CDR1 LGHDT, CDR2 YNNKEL (reference sequence). The CDR3 DNA is TGTGCCAGCAGCCAAAGTAGCGGGGGTGGTCTGGTCGCCAACGTCCTGACTTTC. Protein sequence: CASSQSSGGGLVANVLTF.

V gene TRBV9 combines with J gene TRBJ2-7, with 9 nucleotides matching TRBD1. The CDR3 has 14 amino acids. The V gene's germline CDR1 is SGDLS and CDR2 YYNGEE. Trimming removed 4 bases from V and 2 bases from J; junction bases left unmatched: 4. The CDR3 reads CASSYGQGPYEQYF. The CDR3 DNA follows: TGTGCCAGCAGCTACGGACAGGGGCCCTACGAGCAGTACTTC.

The gene calls are TRBV7-9 and TRBJ2-1; D is possibly TRBD1 (6 bases). Per the germline V gene, CDR1 is SEHNR and CDR2 is FQNEAQ (reference sequence). V dropped 3 bases and J dropped 9 bases, with 12 bases sitting between them. This CDR3 comprises 13 residues. CDR3 sequence reads: CASSLMGAGEQFF. The CDR3 nucleotides are TGTGCCAGCAGCTTGATGGGGGCAGGTGAGCAGTTCTTC. Complete variable domain (other parts from reference TRBV7-9 and TRBJ2-1): DTGVSQNPRHKITKRGQNVTFRCDPISEHNRLYWYRQTLGQGPEFLTYFQNEAQLEKSRLLSDRFSAERPKGSFSTLEIQRTEQGDSAMYLCASSLMGAGEQFFGPGTRLTVL.

This sequence joins TRBV20-1 and TRBJ1-1; 9 bases line up with TRBD1. CDR1 and CDR2 from the germline V gene are DFQATT and SNEGSKA (reference sequence). V was clipped by 7 bases and J by 3 bases; unmatched bases: 0. The CDR3 sequence is 11 residues long. CDR3 bases: TGCAGTGGGGACAGGGACACTGAAGCTTTCTTT. Protein sequence: CSGDRDTEAFF.

The chain couples TRBV6-4 to TRBJ1-2; 12 nucleotides align to TRBD1. The CDR3 length is 14 residues. V dropped 3 bases and J dropped 7; count of bases not matched to a gene: 3. Germline V gene sequence: CDR1 MRHNA, CDR2 SNTAGT. CDR3: CASSEGTGGFGYTF. The CDR3 bases are TGTGCCAGCAGTGAAGGGACAGGGGGCTTTGGCTACACCTTC.

This clone was observed at least ten times. V is TRBV11-2 and J is TRBJ1-2; 9 bases align to TRBD1. The ends lost 5 bases at V and 6 bases at J; junction bases unmatched: 7. This CDR3 has 14 amino acids. Looked up from germline, CDR1 is SGHAT and CDR2 is FQNNGV. The CDR3 DNA is TGTGCCAGCAGCCCTGGGACAGGGTGGGATGGCTACACCTTC. Translation: CASSPGTGWDGYTF.

The chain joins TRBV11-2 to TRBJ2-3; 9 bases map to TRBD1. The CDR3 sequence is 14 residues long. With V trimmed by 7 bases and J by 3 bases, 5 bases remained unmatched. Germline assignment: CDR1 SGHAT and CDR2 FQNNGV. CDR3 nucleotides: TGTGCCAGCACCTTGGGGACAGGGACAGATACGCAGTATTTT. This gives the protein CASTLGTGTDTQYF.

The V gene is TRBV7-3, the J gene TRBJ2-2; no definite D call. V lost 7 bases to trimming and J lost 0 bases, with 12 bases between them. The CDR3 covers 15 residues. From germline, CDR1 is SGHTA and CDR2 FQGTGA. CDR3 residues: CASTHLPANTGELFF. The CDR3 nucleotides read TGTGCCAGCACCCACTTACCGGCGAACACCGGGGAGCTGTTTTTT.

The chain carries TRBV11-2 and TRBJ2-1; 10 bases are a match to TRBD2. The CDR3 spans 15 residues. Germline lookup yields CDR1 SGHAT and CDR2 FQNNGV. The trim removed 5 bases at V and 9 bases at J, leaving 10 bases unmatched. Here the CDR3 DNA reads TGTGCCAGCAGCACCCGTGGTAGCGGGGGGCTTGAGCAGTTCTTC. It translates to CASSTRGSGGLEQFF.